This TCR beta chain was identified during a study of PD-1 blockade in classical Hodgkin lymphoma. In germline, CDR1 is MDHEN, CDR2 SYDVKM. The junction had 13 bases not matched to a gene; V was cut back by 6 bases and J by 4 bases. This CDR3 region has 16 residues. The protocol was immunoSEQ multiplex PCR, while the TCRdb copy is restricted to in-frame clones and leaves out a portion. This sample carries about 90,000 clones, approximately 83% of them seen once, and the ten largest clones take about a sixth. Described time point: cycle 4 day 1 (C4D1), after 5 to 7 weeks of nivolumab. Each and every patient relapsed after autologous stem cell transplantation, and patients got differing brentuximab vedotin exposure.

The genes are TRBV28 and TRBJ2-3; 7 nucleotides line up with TRBD2. The clonotype was recovered from a human donor with classical Hodgkin lymphoma. The source was peripheral blood mononuclear cells (PBMCs), collected before the fourth cycle of nivolumab. The CDR3 reads CASSPGGAGSSDTQYF. DNA for the CDR3: TGTGCCAGCAGCCCGGGGGGAGCGGGATCCTCAGATACGCAGTATTTT.